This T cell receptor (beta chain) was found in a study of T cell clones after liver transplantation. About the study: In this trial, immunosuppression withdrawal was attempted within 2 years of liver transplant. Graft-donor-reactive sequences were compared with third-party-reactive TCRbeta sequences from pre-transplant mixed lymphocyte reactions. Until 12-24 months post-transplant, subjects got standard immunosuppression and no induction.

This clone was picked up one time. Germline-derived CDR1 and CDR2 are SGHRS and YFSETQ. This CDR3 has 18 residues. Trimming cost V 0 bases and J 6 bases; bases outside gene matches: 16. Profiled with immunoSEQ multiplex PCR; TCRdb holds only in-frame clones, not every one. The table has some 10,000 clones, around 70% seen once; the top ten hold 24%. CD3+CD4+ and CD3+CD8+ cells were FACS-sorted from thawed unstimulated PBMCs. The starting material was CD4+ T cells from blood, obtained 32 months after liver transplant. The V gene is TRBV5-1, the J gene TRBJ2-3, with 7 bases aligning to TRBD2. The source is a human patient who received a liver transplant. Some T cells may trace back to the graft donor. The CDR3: CASSLEPIGLGLLDTQYF. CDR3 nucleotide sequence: TGCGCCAGCAGCTTGGAACCAATCGGACTAGGGTTACTTGATACGCAGTATTTT.